Detailed here is one T cell receptor (beta chain). The data were taken from a study of blood T cell repertoires in COVID-19. Overall study: Collection of acute and convalescent COVID-19 samples took place in the United States, Italy and Spain. Sources were T cells, B-cell-depleted T cells, or PBMCs; the material itself was cDNA or gDNA.

Germline assignment: CDR1 SGHRS and CDR2 YFSETQ. This CDR3 region has 15 residues. Germline trimming cut 3 bases from V and 6 bases from J; bases unmatched to any gene: 9. Original processing notes: How many nucleated cells were present was estimated from reference gene primer amplification. Using immunoSEQ multiplex PCR, the repertoire was profiled, and TCRdb retains in-frame clones only, with some absent. The V and J calls and the clone size are those of that table, but D and trimming were determined from the DNA. The sample yields around 61,000 clones, over 75% seen once. J is TRBJ1-1 and V is TRBV5-1, with TRBD1 matching over 9 bases. The TCR was taken from a man in his fifties with active COVID-19. The specimen sequenced was peripheral blood. The DNA for the CDR3 is TGCGCCAGCAGCTCCACAGGGGGCGAGAGTCCTGAAGCTTTCTTT. This gives the protein CASSSTGGESPEAFF. The whole variable domain, filled in from reference TRBV5-1 and TRBJ1-1, reads KAGVTQTPRYLIKTRGQQVTLSCSPISGHRSVSWYQQTPGQGLQFLFEYFSETQRNKGNFPGRFSGRQFSNSRSEMNVSTLELGDSALYLCASSSTGGESPEAFFGQGTRLTVV.